This entry lists 9 T cell receptor beta chains sequenced from one sample in a study of beta chain features in type 1 diabetes. Every isolated RNA sample was fully reverse transcribed, so sequencing captured expressed TCRB transcripts. Sequencing was performed with immunoSEQ multiplex PCR; in TCRdb, only in-frame clones are kept and a portion is missing. The sample consists of over 700,000 clones, 15% to 20% of them appearing once. The sample taken for sequencing was naive CD4+ T cells from blood. All receptors come from a woman between 18 and 30 years old in good health.

The chain is built from TRBV28 and TRBJ2-3, with 7 bases matching TRBD2. The V gene's germline CDR1 is MDHEN and CDR2 SYDVKM. This CDR3 is 15 amino acids long. With V trimmed by 3 bases and J by 1 base, 4 bases remained unmatched. In DNA, the CDR3 is TGTGCCAGCAGTTTCGGGGGGAAAGGCACAGATACGCAGTATTTT. Protein sequence: CASSFGGKGTDTQYF.

The chain carries TRBV19 and TRBJ2-7; D perhaps matches TRBD2 (5 bases). CDR3 size: 14 residues. Trimming took 7 bases from V and 3 from J, leaving 16 bases between them. Germline V gene data show CDR1 as LNHDA and CDR2 as SQIVND (reference sequence). The CDR3 is CASKTGPGVYEQYF. The CDR3 DNA reads TGTGCCAGTAAAACCGGGCCCGGGGTCTACGAGCAGTACTTC.

This clone has a handful of counts. The V call is TRBV5-1, the J call TRBJ1-1; maybe TRBD1 (5 bases). Germline loops: CDR1 SGHRS, CDR2 YFSETQ. Deletions cut 0 bases from V and 12 bases from J, with 12 bases between. The CDR3 totals 12 residues. The DNA of the CDR3 is TGCGCCAGCAGCTTGGGAGGGGAGGGAACTTTCTTT. It codes for CASSLGGEGTFF.

The sample holds a few counts of this clone. The rearrangement uses TRBV18 and TRBJ2-3; D is perhaps TRBD2 (5 bases). Germline loops: CDR1 KGHSH, CDR2 LQKENI. This CDR3 contains 17 residues. Trimming left V 0 bases short and J 1 base short, with 14 bases between. For the CDR3, the DNA is TGTGCCAGCTCACCACCGTCCCTAGCCTCACGCACAGATACGCAGTATTTT. Its translation is CASSPPSLASRTDTQYF. Filled out from reference TRBV18 and TRBJ2-3, the complete variable domain reads NAGVMQNPRHLVRRRGQEARLRCSPMKGHSHVYWYRQLPEEGLKFMVYLQKENIIDESGMPKERFSAEFPKEGPSILRIQQVVRGDSAAYFCASSPPSLASRTDTQYFGPGTRLTVL.

The chain uses TRBV7-3 and TRBJ2-7; possibly TRBD2 for D (6 bases). Looked up from germline, CDR1 is SGHTA and CDR2 is FQGTGA. CDR3 length equals 13 residues. Trimming left V 4 bases short and J 7 bases short, with 14 bases between. The CDR3 reads CASSSTGGGEQYF. The DNA of the CDR3 is TGTGCCAGCAGCTCAACCGGGGGTGGTGAGCAGTACTTC.

The chain links TRBV4-2 to TRBJ2-1; D is ambiguous. Germline V gives CDR1 LGHNA, CDR2 YNFKEQ. This CDR3 is 13 amino acids long. V lost 2 bases and J 7 bases, leaving 9 bases between the germline ends. The CDR3 loop reads CASSQRDLNEQFF. In DNA, the CDR3 is TGTGCCAGCAGCCAAAGGGATCTAAATGAGCAGTTCTTC.

This clone has more than one count but fewer than ten. The chain carries TRBV4-1 and TRBJ2-1; possible D gene TRBD2, 5 bases. The CDR3 extends over 16 amino acids. The germline gives CDR1 MGHRA, CDR2 YSYEKL. Trimming cost V 1 base and J 10 bases, with 20 bases left between them. The CDR3 region has the DNA TGCGCCAGCAGCCAAGGTTATAGACGTCCGTCGGGGGAGCAGTTCTTC. Translating it yields CASSQGYRRPSGEQFF.

This clone was seen a few times. The J gene is TRBJ2-2, the V gene TRBV10-3; a possible D gene is TRBD1 (6 bases). This CDR3 comprises 13 residues. V lost 10 bases and J 7 bases, leaving 16 bases between the germline ends. Germline CDR1 reads ENHRY; CDR2 reads SYGVKD. The CDR3 bases are TGTGCCACTCAACAGGGCCTCGGCGGGGAGCTGTTTTTT. Translating gives CATQQGLGGELFF.

A note on this clone: At one of its ends the junction is not consistent with the germline gene, which may arise from a read error. Other DNA sequences in the same sample also yield this CDR3. The CDR3 nucleotides are TGTGCCAGCAGCTTGGATCAGAATGAGCAATTCTTC. Translation: CASSLDQNEQFF. This rearrangement joins TRBV7-3 to TRBJ2-1, with D unresolved. CDR3 length: 12 amino acids. Per the germline V gene, CDR1 is SGHTA and CDR2 is FQGTGA.